This is a list of T cell receptor beta chains from one sample in a study of human T cells and chemical hapten exposure. MiXCR, applied by TCRdb to the RACE reads, yields one record per CDR3 protein. The table lists 100,000 to 150,000 distinct CDR3 sequences, roughly 12% of them singletons, with around 2.7% in the top ten. The sequenced sample was whole blood, obtained in connection with sensitization to the hapten diphenylcyclopropenone (DPC). The receptors come from a woman under 30 with alopecia areata. Some clones in this sample may be carry-over from other donors' samples. Each CDR3 is given with its conserved first and last residue. A D gene is named only where the DNA matches it firmly. Some rows mark clone size as missing; the rest say once, few, many or name a class of expanded clone.

j_call	v_call	clone_size	d_call	cdr3_nt	cdr3_aa
TRBJ2-7	TRBV6-5	NA	TRBD1	TGTGCCAGCAGCTGGGACAGGGGATCATACGAGCAGTACTTC	CASSWDRGSYEQYF
TRBJ2-5	TRBV15	NA	NA	TGTGCCACCAGCAAGAGTGGGGGTGGAGAGACCCAGTACTTC	CATSKSGGGETQYF
TRBJ1-2	TRBV28	NA	TRBD1	TGTGCCAGCGGCTCGGACAGGGAGGCTGGCTACACCTTC	CASGSDREAGYTF
TRBJ2-3	TRBV7-9	few	NA	TGTGCCAGCAGCTTAGTAGGGTCCGCGACAGATACGCAGTATTTT	CASSLVGSATDTQYF
TRBJ2-1	TRBV5-5	NA	TRBD2	TGTGCCAGCCGGACAGGGCTAGCGGGGGACAATGAGCAGTTCTTC	CASRTGLAGDNEQFF
TRBJ1-4	TRBV18	NA	NA	TGTGCCAGCTCACCACTCGCTGAAAAACTGTTTTTT	CASSPLAEKLFF
TRBJ1-6	TRBV20-1	NA	NA	TGCAGTGCTAGAACAGGGAGTAATTCACCCCTCCACTTT	CSARTGSNSPLHF
TRBJ1-5	TRBV7-2	many	NA	TGTGCCAGCAGCTTAGTGAGGACAGCGAATCAGCCCCAGCATTTT	CASSLVRTANQPQHF
TRBJ1-6	TRBV9	many	NA	TGTGCCAGCAGCGTAGAGGAATTGCCGTCTTCACCCCTCCACTTT	CASSVEELPSSPLHF
TRBJ2-7	TRBV29-1	few	NA	TGCAGCGCCGGGGACTTCAATGAATACGAGCAGTACTTC	CSAGDFNEYEQYF
TRBJ1-2	TRBV5-1	many	NA	TGCGCCAGCAGCTGGACGAGGCAGGGCTATGGCTACACCTTC	CASSWTRQGYGYTF
TRBJ2-2	TRBV6-6	few	NA	TGTGCCAGCAGTAAAGGGACTGGGAACACCGGGGAGCTGTTTTTT	CASSKGTGNTGELFF
TRBJ1-2	TRBV7-2	NA	NA	TGTGCCAGCAGCTTACCCGGGGCGGTAGGAGCCTATGGCTACACCTTC	CASSLPGAVGAYGYTF
TRBJ1-6	TRBV6-5	few	TRBD1	TGTGCCAGCAGAGATAGACAGGGAGGTTCACCCCTCCACTTT	CASRDRQGGSPLHF
TRBJ1-1	TRBV27	many	NA	TGTGCCAGCAGTTTAGAGGTTATGCACACTGAAGCTTTCTTT	CASSLEVMHTEAFF
TRBJ2-6	TRBV29-1	NA	TRBD2	TGCAGCGCTGCCTCGGGAGGGGCTGGAGCCAACGTCCTGACTTTC	CSAASGGAGANVLTF
TRBJ1-1	TRBV12-3/TRBV12-4	many	NA	TGTGCCAGCATCGGCGTCGCGAACACTGAAGCTTTCTTT	CASIGVANTEAFF
TRBJ1-1	TRBV4-3	few	NA	TGCGCCAGCAGCCAAGGGGCGGGGGGCAGGGTTGTTGGAGCTTTCTTT	CASSQGAGGRVVGAFF
TRBJ2-5	TRBV12-3/TRBV12-4	many	NA	TGTGCCAGCACGCCAGGGATGGCGGAGACCCAGTACTTC	CASTPGMAETQYF
TRBJ2-3	TRBV4-1	many	NA	TGCGCCAGCAGCCACATCCCCAGCCAACGGACAGATACGCAGTATTTT	CASSHIPSQRTDTQYF
TRBJ2-3	TRBV29-1	few	TRBD2	TGCAGCGTTGAAGAACTGGGACTAGCGGGGGGGCCGGTAGATACGCAGTATTTT	CSVEELGLAGGPVDTQYF
TRBJ2-6	TRBV3-1	many	NA	TGTGCCAGCAGCCCAAAGGGGGGACACAGCTCTGGGGCCAACGTCCTGACTTTC	CASSPKGGHSSGANVLTF
TRBJ2-1	TRBV6-6	many	NA	TGTGCCAGCAGTTACAGGCGGGATGAGCAGTTCTTC	CASSYRRDEQFF
TRBJ1-6	TRBV12-3/TRBV12-4	NA	TRBD1	TGTGCCAGCAGTTCAGACAGGGAGATCCTGAATTCACCCCTCCACTTT	CASSSDREILNSPLHF
TRBJ2-3	TRBV20-1	NA	TRBD2	TGCAGTGCTCTGACTAGCGGCACAGATACGCAGTATTTT	CSALTSGTDTQYF
TRBJ2-7	TRBV20-1	NA	TRBD2	TGCAGTGCTAGAGCACCGGGACTAGCTTACGAGCAGTACTTC	CSARAPGLAYEQYF
TRBJ2-3	TRBV6-5	few	TRBD2	TGTGCCAGCAGGACGACTAGCGGGGGGGCTAGTTCGTATTTT	CASRTTSGGASSYF
TRBJ1-2	TRBV11-3	few	NA	TGTGCCAGCAGCCCCGCTCGTATCGTAATGGGGAACGGCTATGGCTACACCTTC	CASSPARIVMGNGYGYTF
TRBJ1-1	TRBV11-2	few	NA	TGTGCCAGCAGCTCCCCCTTAATCGGGCCGGCTTTCTTT	CASSSPLIGPAFF
TRBJ1-1	TRBV6-1	many	NA	TGTGCCAGCAGTGAAGCATGGGTCACTGAAGCTTTCTTT	CASSEAWVTEAFF
TRBJ2-1	TRBV28	NA	NA	TGTGCCGTCGGGGGATGGGGTGAGCAGTTCTTC	CAVGGWGEQFF
TRBJ2-7	TRBV30	NA	NA	TGTGCCTGGAGTTGGGACACTTACTCCGAGCAGTACTTC	CAWSWDTYSEQYF
TRBJ2-3	TRBV4-1	NA	NA	TGCGCCAGCAGCCAAGTTGGAGGCGGGATCACAGATACGCAGTATTTT	CASSQVGGGITDTQYF
TRBJ2-7	TRBV29-1	few	TRBD1	TGCAGCGTTTATACACCGGGACAGGGGTTCTACGAGCAGTACTTC	CSVYTPGQGFYEQYF
TRBJ2-1	TRBV27	many	TRBD1	TGTGCCAGCAGTTCTTATTCTGGGACAGTTTTGAGCTCCTACAATGAGCAGTTCTTC	CASSSYSGTVLSSYNEQFF
TRBJ2-7	TRBV28	NA	NA	TGTGCCAGCAGTTACCTCGGAGGCGAGCAGTACTTC	CASSYLGGEQYF
TRBJ1-5	TRBV20-1	NA	NA	TGCAGTGCCCAAGGCAATCCAGGTAGGGGCAATCAGCCCCAGCATTTT	CSAQGNPGRGNQPQHF
TRBJ1-2	TRBV9	many	NA	TGTGCCAGCAGCGCAAGCCAGTCGGGGACAATCTATGGCTACACCTTC	CASSASQSGTIYGYTF
TRBJ1-1	TRBV28	many	TRBD1	TGTGCCAGCAGCGATGGGCCAGGGGGCCTCATGAACACTGAAGCTTTCTTT	CASSDGPGGLMNTEAFF
TRBJ2-4	TRBV6-5	NA	NA	TGTGCCAGCAGTTATTTTCGGGACACTGACATTCAGTACTTC	CASSYFRDTDIQYF
TRBJ2-2	TRBV4-1	few	TRBD2	TGCGCCAGCAGTCGGACTAGCGATGGCGGGGAGCTGTTTTTT	CASSRTSDGGELFF
TRBJ1-1	TRBV6-2/TRBV6-3	few	NA	TGTGCCAGCAGTTATGAGGGGACTGAAGCTTTCTTT	CASSYEGTEAFF
TRBJ1-1	TRBV11-2	many	TRBD1	TGTGCCACCCCAAGGACAGGGGGCTTGGGCACTGAAGCTTTCTTT	CATPRTGGLGTEAFF
TRBJ2-3	TRBV29-1	few	NA	TGCAGCGTTGAAGCCCAGGTCAGGGCCACAGATACGCAGTATTTT	CSVEAQVRATDTQYF
TRBJ1-6	TRBV6-5	NA	NA	TGTGCCAGCAGTTACTCGAGGAAGTTCACAGGAGTAAATTCACCCCTCCACTTT	CASSYSRKFTGVNSPLHF
TRBJ1-1	TRBV20-1	many	NA	TGCAGTGCTAGAGAGGGGTACCTAACGAGCACTGAAGCTTTCTTT	CSAREGYLTSTEAFF
TRBJ2-7	TRBV3-1	few	TRBD2	TGTGCCAGCAGCCACCGAGCGGGGGGGCCGTACGAGCAGTACTTC	CASSHRAGGPYEQYF
TRBJ2-1	TRBV6-2/TRBV6-3	NA	TRBD2	TGTGCCAGCAGCTTCCTAGCGGGGGGCCTCTACAATGAGCAGTTCTTC	CASSFLAGGLYNEQFF
TRBJ2-1	TRBV6-2/TRBV6-3	NA	NA	TGTGCCAGCAGTTACCTGGAGTCCTCTTCCTACAATGAGCAGTTCTTC	CASSYLESSSYNEQFF
TRBJ2-2	TRBV9	many	TRBD2	TGTGCCAGCCGGGAGGGGCTTGGCACCGGGGAGCTGTTTTTT	CASREGLGTGELFF
TRBJ1-5	TRBV28	few	NA	TGTGCCAGCAGCCCATTCAGGGAAGCGAATCAGCCCCAGCATTTT	CASSPFREANQPQHF
TRBJ1-5	TRBV6-5	NA	NA	TGTGCCAGCAGTTCCTCGGGGTCTGGGAGCAATCAGCCCCAGCATTTT	CASSSSGSGSNQPQHF
TRBJ2-3	TRBV6-4	many	NA	TGTGCCAGCAGTGACTCAACGGCAGCCACAGATACGCAGTATTTT	CASSDSTAATDTQYF
TRBJ2-3	TRBV3-1	few	NA	TGTGCCAGCAGCCACATGGGGGCGCGCACAGATACGCAGTATTTT	CASSHMGARTDTQYF
TRBJ2-3	TRBV4-2	NA	NA	TGTGCCAGCAGCCAAATACTAGAAGTGGGGACAGATACGCAGTATTTT	CASSQILEVGTDTQYF
TRBJ1-2	TRBV5-1	NA	NA	TGCGCCAGCAGCTTGGAGATCGGTGGCTACACCTTC	CASSLEIGGYTF
TRBJ2-3	TRBV4-3	NA	TRBD2	TGCGCCAGCAGCCAAGATGGCCTAGCGGGGAGCACAGATACGCAGTATTTT	CASSQDGLAGSTDTQYF